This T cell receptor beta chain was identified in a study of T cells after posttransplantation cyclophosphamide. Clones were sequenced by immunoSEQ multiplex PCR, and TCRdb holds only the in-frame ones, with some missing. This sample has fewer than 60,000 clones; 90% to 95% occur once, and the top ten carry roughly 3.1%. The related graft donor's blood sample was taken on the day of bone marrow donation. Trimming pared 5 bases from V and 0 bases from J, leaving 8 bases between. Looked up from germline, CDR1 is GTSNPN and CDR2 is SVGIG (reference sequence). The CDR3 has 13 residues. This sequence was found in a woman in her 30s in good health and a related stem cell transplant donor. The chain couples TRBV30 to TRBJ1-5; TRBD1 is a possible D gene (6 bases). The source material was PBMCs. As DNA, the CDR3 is TGTGCCTGGGGACAGTATAGCAATCAGCCCCAGCATTTT. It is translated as CAWGQYSNQPQHF.